The source of this TCR beta chain is a study of blood T cell repertoires in COVID-19. This CDR3 has 15 residues. Trimming pared 2 bases from V and 0 bases from J, leaving 8 bases between. The germline V gene encodes CDR1 MNHNY and CDR2 SVGAGI (reference sequence). This table comes from immunoSEQ multiplex PCR, and its TCRdb copy is limited to in-frame clones, with some not included. Among more than 200,000 clones listed, approximately 81% were seen once. The chain links TRBV6-6 to TRBJ1-3; D unclear. This clonotype was obtained from a woman of 80 years or more with COVID-19, enrolled during active disease. What was sequenced was peripheral blood. Here the CDR3 reads CASSYPPPSGNTIYF. The CDR3 DNA reads TGTGCCAGCAGTTACCCTCCTCCCTCTGGAAACACCATATATTTT.